Listed below are T cell receptor beta chains from one sample, sequenced in a study of human T cells and chemical hapten exposure. TCRdb called the RACE reads again in MiXCR, with one record for every CDR3 protein. In the table there are some 96,000 distinct CDR3 sequences, around 25% of which are singletons. This specimen consisted of whole blood, obtained in connection with sensitization to the hapten diphenylcyclopropenone (DPC). Every receptor here comes from a man aged 40-55 years with alopecia areata. Some clones in this sample may be carry-over from other donors' samples. Each CDR3 is given with its conserved first and last residue. A D gene is named only where the DNA matches it firmly. Only part of the rows carry a size: once, few, many, or a class if the clone is expanded.

J gene | clone size | D gene | V gene | CDR3 DNA | CDR3 protein
TRBJ2-5 | NA | TRBD2 | TRBV5-1 | TGCGCCAGCAGCTCGACCGGGGGGGGCGCATTGGAGACCCAGTACTTC | CASSSTGGGALETQYF
TRBJ2-3 | NA | TRBD2 | TRBV2 | TGTGCCAGCAGGCTAGCGGCAGATACGCAGTATTTT | CASRLAADTQYF
TRBJ2-1 | NA | TRBD2 | TRBV11-3 | TGTGCCAGCAGCTTAGCAGGACTAGCTAGTCGCAATGAGCAGTTCTTC | CASSLAGLASRNEQFF
TRBJ2-3 | few | NA | TRBV5-1 | TGCGCCAGCAGAAAGGTCTCCCCGGTAGCAGATACGCAGTATTTT | CASRKVSPVADTQYF
TRBJ2-5 | NA | TRBD2 | TRBV6-5 | TGTGCCAGCAGTTACTGGGGGGGCCAAGAGACCCAGTACTTC | CASSYWGGQETQYF
TRBJ1-2 | NA | TRBD1 | TRBV4-1 | TGCGCCAGCAGCCAGGGGACAGGGAACGCTGATAGGGTCAACTATGGCTACACCTTC | CASSQGTGNADRVNYGYTF
TRBJ2-1 | NA | NA | TRBV20-1 | TGCAGTGCTGGCAGCCACAATGAGCAGTTCTTC | CSAGSHNEQFF
TRBJ2-3 | few | NA | TRBV29-1 | TGCAGCACAGCAGGAGATACGCAGTATTTT | CSTAGDTQYF
TRBJ1-5 | NA | NA | TRBV20-1 | TGCAGTTTAACCTCGGCAGGGGCGACTAATCAGCCCCAGCATTTT | CSLTSAGATNQPQHF
TRBJ2-1 | NA | TRBD2 | TRBV12-3/TRBV12-4 | TGTGCCAGCGAGAGCGGCGGGGACTGGGAGGGTGAGCAGTTCTTC | CASESGGDWEGEQFF
TRBJ1-3 | few | NA | TRBV6-2/TRBV6-3 | TGTGCCAGCAGTTTCACCGGGACCTTCTCTGGAAACACCATATATTTT | CASSFTGTFSGNTIYF
TRBJ2-7 | NA | NA | TRBV5-1 | TGCGCCAGCAGCTTGGCCGCCAGGTCCTCCTACGAGCAGTACTTC | CASSLAARSSYEQYF
TRBJ2-5 | NA | TRBD2 | TRBV30 | TGTGCCTGGAGTCCTACCGGACTAGCCCAAGAGACCCAGTACTTC | CAWSPTGLAQETQYF
TRBJ2-1 | NA | TRBD2 | TRBV12-3/TRBV12-4 | TGTGCCAGCAGTTCGGGAGGATTCTACAATGAGCAGTTCTTC | CASSSGGFYNEQFF
TRBJ1-1 | NA | NA | TRBV20-1 | TGCAGTGCTATCTATACAGGGACTGAAGCTTTCTTT | CSAIYTGTEAFF
TRBJ2-4 | few | NA | TRBV28 | TGTGCCAGCAGGGTTATAGCCAAAAACATTCAGTACTTC | CASRVIAKNIQYF
TRBJ1-5 | NA | NA | TRBV6-5 | TGTGCCAGCAGGGACGGGGTAGATCAGCCCCAGCATTTT | CASRDGVDQPQHF
TRBJ1-2 | few | NA | TRBV5-4 | TGTGCCAGCAGCTTATCAGAAAACTATGGCTACACCTTC | CASSLSENYGYTF
TRBJ2-2 | NA | NA | TRBV10-3 | TGTGCCATCAGTTACAGTGACACCGGGGAGCTGTTTTTT | CAISYSDTGELFF
TRBJ2-2 | many | NA | TRBV7-9 | TGTGCCAGCAGTTCAGGGGCGGGGAAGAACACCGGGGAGCTGTTTTTT | CASSSGAGKNTGELFF
TRBJ2-4 | NA | NA | TRBV12-3/TRBV12-4 | TGTGCCAGCAGTTCCCGGTCGGGCAAAAACATTCAGTACTTC | CASSSRSGKNIQYF
TRBJ2-3 | few | NA | TRBV5-1 | TGCGCCAGCCGGGACAACACAGATACGCAGTATTTT | CASRDNTDTQYF
TRBJ2-7 | few | NA | TRBV10-3 | TGTGCCATCAGTGAAGGGCCACTCGAGCAGTACTTC | CAISEGPLEQYF
TRBJ2-7 | many | NA | TRBV2 | TGTGCCAGCAGAAAGGGGCTCGGCGAGTACGAGCAGTACTTC | CASRKGLGEYEQYF
TRBJ2-2 | few | NA | TRBV12-3/TRBV12-4 | TGTGCCAGCAGCCGTACTAGGACTTTAGGGGAGCTGTTTTTT | CASSRTRTLGELFF
TRBJ2-1 | NA | TRBD1 | TRBV7-6 | TGTGCCAGCAGCTCGCAGACAGGGGGCTTGCACAATGAGCAGTTCTTC | CASSSQTGGLHNEQFF
TRBJ2-7 | few | NA | TRBV9 | TGTGCCAGCAGCGTAGGGTTCCGAACCTACGAGCAGTACTTC | CASSVGFRTYEQYF
TRBJ2-3 | few | TRBD1 | TRBV12-3/TRBV12-4 | TGTGCCAGCAGCCTCGACAGGGGTTGGACAGATACGCAGTATTTT | CASSLDRGWTDTQYF
TRBJ1-4 | NA | TRBD1 | TRBV6-5 | TGTGCCAGCAGCCAGGGACAGGGCACAACTAATGAAAAACTGTTTTTT | CASSQGQGTTNEKLFF